This record concerns one T cell receptor (beta chain) sequence. Its antigen is still unknown. Produced via immunoSEQ multiplex PCR; TCRdb's table is partial and in-frame only. The data show about 86,000 clones, 78% seen once. These data belong to a study of T cell responses to AZD1222 COVID-19 vaccine. Study as a whole: The analysis combined second doses at about 4 or about 12 weeks. Study-level points and caveats: There were mostly white British donors and more females than males, and clonal diversity was possibly underestimated. Sampled repertoires all dated from after the peak T cell response. Increases in Spike-specific TCR breadth and depth were seen after two AZD1222 doses.

The receptor's source is an adult in good health. Here the sequenced sample was peripheral blood, taken on day 0 of AZD1222 vaccination.

CDR3 residues: CASSRGNDAFF. CDR3 in DNA: TGTGCCAGCAGCCGGGGGAATGATGCTTTCTTT. The V call is TRBV14, the J call TRBJ1-1; D is perhaps TRBD1 (5 bases). The CDR3 runs 11 residues. Germline CDR1 is SGHDN and CDR2 is FVKESK. V was clipped by 4 bases and J by 11 bases, with 11 bases between them.